The present T cell receptor (beta chain) was sequenced within a study of shared clonotypes between healthy human individuals (dated by TCRdb to about 2020). Background on the whole study: The cohort included a few men and a couple of women between 18 and 49 years of age. The study deeply sequenced blood TCR repertoires of five healthy adults to estimate repertoire size and the extent of clonotype sharing between individuals. Libraries were prepared and TCR repertoires were sequenced by different laboratories using diverse techniques, in order to increase sequencing depth and limit assay-specific biases. Each donor's leukapheresis produced roughly between about 0.8 and 8.9 billion PBMCs.

What the authors observed across the whole study: Sampling was restricted to blood, and TCR repertoires in tissues likely differ from the TCR repertoires found in blood. The small number of donors limited the genetic and exposure-history diversity represented. Based on pairwise subsampling, the degree of clonotype sharing among donors was expected to be affected by sequencing depth.

TCR CDR3 regions were amplified from genomic DNA by multiplex PCR using the deep immunoSEQ assay. Genomic DNA extracted from each cell subset was distributed evenly over all wells of several immunoSEQ 96-well plates, and each plate served as one replicate. For unsorted PBMC, 250 to 300 ng of genomic DNA, equivalent to 25,000 to 35,000 T cell genomes, went into each replicate PCR. Genomic DNA from unsorted PBMC was sequenced over ten immunoSEQ deep assay plates. Purified libraries were measured with a Qubit 3.0 fluorometer, size-checked on a Bioanalyzer 2100, and measured again with the KAPA Library Quantification kit. Every immunoSEQ 96-well plate was sequenced on a dedicated single-read 150-cycle Illumina NextSeq 550 flow cell. The published analysis was carried out like this. Because the immunoSEQ output held only junctional sequences and lacked quality scores, the filtering could not match the filtering applied to full-length reads. To assign V/J genes and CDR3, sequences were annotated against IMGT germline references using PyIR, a Python wrapper for IgBLAST v1.9. Reads were filtered out if the reads had weak V/J assignments (E-value above 1e-6), no CDR3, stop codons, out-of-frame junctions, or ambiguous translated residues. V3J clonotypes were defined as sequences sharing the same inferred V gene, J gene, and CDR3 amino acid sequence. The percentage overlap between two repertoires was calculated by dividing the number of shared unique clonotypes by the size of the smaller repertoire. Richness of each repertoire was evaluated using RTK rarefaction, the Chao1 estimator, and Recon v2.1 estimates of unobserved clonotypes. TCRdb provides this immuneACCESS table in a form limited to in-frame rearrangements. Some clones are lacking; in checked studies, under half of them reflect an unresolved V gene, and why the rest are absent is not known. V and J calls and clone size are as listed in that table; D and trimming were resolved from the DNA. A total of about half a million clones appear in this sample, 79% of them only once. The ten largest clones represent 10% to 15% of the sample.

A distance of 16 bases separates the germline ends of V and J, which lose 11 bases and 0 bases respectively. CDR1 SNHLY and CDR2 FYNNEI were looked up in the germline V gene. From the cysteine through the phenylalanine, the CDR3 covers 15 amino acids. The CDR3 DNA has 45 bases and is translated from base 1. Healthy HIV-negative adults with no recently reported acute infections or vaccinations were included as donors. Only Caucasian adults living in Nashville, Tennessee, USA were represented among the donors. In the unsorted samples, some 94 million PBMCs were counted, and genomic DNA was extracted using the QIAamp DNA Blood Mini kit. Blood was obtained by leukapheresis, after which PBMCs were separated by Ficoll-Histopaque density gradient centrifugation and cryopreserved in liquid nitrogen vapor phase. In regard to this clone: This clone's antigen is unknown. Base qualities were left out, and no much larger clone turns up one base away.

The chain is assembled from TRBV2 and TRBJ2-2; TRBD1 is possibly the D segment (6 matching bases). Material: PBMCs. This receptor was obtained from a woman aged 40 to 50 in good health. Some clones in this sample may be carry-over from other donors' samples. The nucleotide sequence reads as follows: TGTGCCGTACAAATTGGACAGACGAACACCGGGGAGCTGTTTTTT. This encodes CAVQIGQTNTGELFF. The reference TRBV2 and TRBJ2-2 proteins fill in what lies around the CDR3, so the full variable domain reads EPEVTQTPSHQVTQMGQEVILRCVPISNHLYFYWYRQILGQKVEFLVSFYNNEISEKSEIFDDQFSVERPDGSNFTLKIRSTKLEDSAMYFCAVQIGQTNTGELFFGEGSRLTVL.